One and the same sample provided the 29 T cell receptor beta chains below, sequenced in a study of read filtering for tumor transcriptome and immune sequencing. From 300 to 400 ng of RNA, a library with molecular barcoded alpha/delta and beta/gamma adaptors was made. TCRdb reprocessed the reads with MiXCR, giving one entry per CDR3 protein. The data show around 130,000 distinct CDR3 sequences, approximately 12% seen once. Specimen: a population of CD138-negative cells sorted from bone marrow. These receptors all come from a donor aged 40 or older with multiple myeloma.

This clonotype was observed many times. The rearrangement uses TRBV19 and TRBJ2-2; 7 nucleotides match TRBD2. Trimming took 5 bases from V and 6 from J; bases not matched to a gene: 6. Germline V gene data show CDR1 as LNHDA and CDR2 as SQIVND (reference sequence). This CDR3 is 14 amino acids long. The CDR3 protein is CASSQRDPPGELFF. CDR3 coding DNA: TGTGCCAGTAGTCAGCGGGACCCCCCCGGGGAGCTGTTTTTT.

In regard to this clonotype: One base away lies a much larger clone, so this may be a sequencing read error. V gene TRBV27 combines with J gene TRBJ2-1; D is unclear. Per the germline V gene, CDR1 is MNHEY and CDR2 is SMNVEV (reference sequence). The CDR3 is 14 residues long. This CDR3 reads CASGYKALYSEQFF. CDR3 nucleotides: TGTGCCAGCGGGTACAAGGCCCTCTACAGTGAGCAGTTCTTC.

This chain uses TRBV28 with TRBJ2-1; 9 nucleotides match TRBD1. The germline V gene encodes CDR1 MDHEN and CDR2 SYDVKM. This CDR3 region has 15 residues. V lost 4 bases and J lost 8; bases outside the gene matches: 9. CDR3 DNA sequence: TGTGCCAGCAGTTCAGGACAGGGGATGGGCGATGAGCAGTTCTTC. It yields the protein CASSSGQGMGDEQFF.

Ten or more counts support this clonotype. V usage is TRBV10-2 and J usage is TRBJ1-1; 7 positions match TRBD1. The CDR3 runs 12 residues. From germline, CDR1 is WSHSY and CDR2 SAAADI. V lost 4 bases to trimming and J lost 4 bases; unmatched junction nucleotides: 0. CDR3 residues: CASSAGGTEAFF. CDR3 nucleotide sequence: TGCGCCAGCAGTGCAGGGGGCACTGAAGCTTTCTTT.

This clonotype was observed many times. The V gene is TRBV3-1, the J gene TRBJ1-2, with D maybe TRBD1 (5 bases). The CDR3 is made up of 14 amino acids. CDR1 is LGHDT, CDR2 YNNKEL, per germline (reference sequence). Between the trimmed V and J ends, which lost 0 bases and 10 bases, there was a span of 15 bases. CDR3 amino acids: CASSQERTSSPYTF. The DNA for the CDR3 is TGTGCCAGCAGCCAAGAGCGGACATCCTCACCCTACACCTTC.

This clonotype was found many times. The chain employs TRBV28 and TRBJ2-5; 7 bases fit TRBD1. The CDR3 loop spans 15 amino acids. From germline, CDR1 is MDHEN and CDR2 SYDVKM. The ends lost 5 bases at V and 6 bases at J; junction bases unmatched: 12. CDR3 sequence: CASSLTGAPRKTQYF. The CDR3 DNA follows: TGTGCCAGCAGTCTCACAGGGGCACCAAGGAAGACCCAGTACTTC.

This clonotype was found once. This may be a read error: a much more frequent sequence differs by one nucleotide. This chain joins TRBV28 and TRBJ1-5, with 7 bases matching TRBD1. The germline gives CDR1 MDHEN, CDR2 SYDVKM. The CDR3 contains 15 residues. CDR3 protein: CASSLSRGINQTQHF. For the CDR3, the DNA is TGTGCCAGCAGTTTGAGCAGGGGGATCAATCAGACCCAGCATTTT.

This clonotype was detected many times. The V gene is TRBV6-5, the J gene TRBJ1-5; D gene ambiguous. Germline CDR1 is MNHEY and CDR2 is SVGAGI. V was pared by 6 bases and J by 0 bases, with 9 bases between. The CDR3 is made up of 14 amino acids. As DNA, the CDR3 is TGTGCCAGCAGGAGAAGAGATAGCAATCAGCCCCAGCATTTT. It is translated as CASRRRDSNQPQHF.

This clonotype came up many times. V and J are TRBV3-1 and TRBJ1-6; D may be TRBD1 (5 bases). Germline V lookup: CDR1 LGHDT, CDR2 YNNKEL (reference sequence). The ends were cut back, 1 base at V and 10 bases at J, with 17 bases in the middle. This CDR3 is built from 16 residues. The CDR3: CASSQAGTLNGSPLHF. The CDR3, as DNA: TGTGCCAGCAGCCAAGCCGGGACTCTTAATGGGTCACCCCTCCACTTT.

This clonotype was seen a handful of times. CDR3 sequence (DNA): TGTGCCATTTACCCCGGGACAGGGGAGCTGTACGAGCAGTACTTC. This codes for CAIYPGTGELYEQYF. The chain is built from TRBV10-3 and TRBJ2-7; 10 nucleotides line up with TRBD1. CDR3 length: 15 residues. J lost 4 bases, V lost 9 bases, and 12 bases had no gene match. The germline gives CDR1 ENHRY, CDR2 SYGVKD.

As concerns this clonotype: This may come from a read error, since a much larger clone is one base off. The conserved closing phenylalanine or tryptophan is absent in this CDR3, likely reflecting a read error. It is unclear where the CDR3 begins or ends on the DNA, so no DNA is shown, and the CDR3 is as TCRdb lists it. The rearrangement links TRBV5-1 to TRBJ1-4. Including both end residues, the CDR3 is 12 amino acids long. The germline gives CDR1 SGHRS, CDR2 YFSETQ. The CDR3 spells CASSLGSQRGFS.

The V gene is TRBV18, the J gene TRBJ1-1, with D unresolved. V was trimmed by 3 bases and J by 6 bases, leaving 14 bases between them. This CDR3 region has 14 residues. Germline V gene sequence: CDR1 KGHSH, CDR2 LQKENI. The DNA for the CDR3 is TGTGCCAGCTCACCCGCGAGGTTGCGGGCTGAAGCTTTCTTT. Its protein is CASSPARLRAEAFF.

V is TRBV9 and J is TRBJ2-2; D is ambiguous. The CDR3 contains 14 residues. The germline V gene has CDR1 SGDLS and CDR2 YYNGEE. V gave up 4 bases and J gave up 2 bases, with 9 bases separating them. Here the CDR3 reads CASSRTQNTGELFF. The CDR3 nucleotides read TGTGCCAGCAGCCGAACACAAAACACCGGGGAGCTGTTTTTT.

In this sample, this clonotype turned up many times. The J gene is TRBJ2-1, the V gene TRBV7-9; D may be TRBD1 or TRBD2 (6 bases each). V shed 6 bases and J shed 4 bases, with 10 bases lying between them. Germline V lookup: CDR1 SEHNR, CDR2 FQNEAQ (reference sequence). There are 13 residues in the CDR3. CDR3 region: CASRGGWYNEQFF. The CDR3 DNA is TGTGCCAGCAGGGGGGGCTGGTACAATGAGCAGTTCTTC.

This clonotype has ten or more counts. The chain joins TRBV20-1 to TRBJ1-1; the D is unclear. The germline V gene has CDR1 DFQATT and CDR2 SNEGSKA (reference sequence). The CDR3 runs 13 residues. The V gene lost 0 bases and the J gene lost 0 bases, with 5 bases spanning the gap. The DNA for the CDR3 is TGCAGTGCTAGAGATCCCCTGAACACTGAAGCTTTCTTT. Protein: CSARDPLNTEAFF.

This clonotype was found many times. CDR3 sequence: CASSLGDRSSYEQYF. The CDR3 DNA follows: TGCGCCAGCAGCTTGGGGGACAGAAGCTCCTACGAGCAGTACTTC. V gene TRBV5-1 combines with J gene TRBJ2-7; 7 positions match TRBD1. Looked up from germline, CDR1 is SGHRS and CDR2 is YFSETQ. The CDR3 has 15 amino acids. The junction had 3 bases not matched to a gene; V was cut back by 0 bases and J by 0 bases.

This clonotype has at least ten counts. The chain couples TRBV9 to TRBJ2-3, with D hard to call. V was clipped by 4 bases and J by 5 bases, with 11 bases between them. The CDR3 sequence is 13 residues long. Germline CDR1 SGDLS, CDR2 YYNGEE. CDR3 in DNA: TGTGCCAGCAGCCCCATCCCGCGAGATACGCAGTATTTT. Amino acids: CASSPIPRDTQYF. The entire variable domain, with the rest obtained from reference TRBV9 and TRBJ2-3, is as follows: DSGVTQTPKHLITATGQRVTLRCSPRSGDLSVYWYQQSLDQGLQFLIQYYNGEERAKGNILERFSAQQFPDLHSELNLSSLELGDSALYFCASSPIPRDTQYFGPGTRLTVL.

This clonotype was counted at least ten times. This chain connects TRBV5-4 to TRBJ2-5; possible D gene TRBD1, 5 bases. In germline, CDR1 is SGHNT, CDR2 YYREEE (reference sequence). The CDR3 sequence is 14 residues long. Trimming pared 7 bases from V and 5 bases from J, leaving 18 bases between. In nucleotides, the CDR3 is TGTGCCAGCCAGCCAGATCAGGGTCGGGAGACCCAGTACTTC. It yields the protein CASQPDQGRETQYF.

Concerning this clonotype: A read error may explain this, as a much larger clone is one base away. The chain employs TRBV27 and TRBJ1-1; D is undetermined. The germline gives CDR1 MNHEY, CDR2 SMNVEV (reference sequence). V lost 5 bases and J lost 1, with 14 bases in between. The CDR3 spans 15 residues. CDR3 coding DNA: TGTGCCAGCAGTCGGCTGACAAGGCGGAACACTGAAGCTTTCTTT. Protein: CASSRLTRRNTEAFF.

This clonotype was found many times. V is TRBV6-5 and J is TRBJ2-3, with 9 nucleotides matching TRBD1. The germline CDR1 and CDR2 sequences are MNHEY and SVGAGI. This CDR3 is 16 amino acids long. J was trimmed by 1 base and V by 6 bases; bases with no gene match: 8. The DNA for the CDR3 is TGTGCCAGCAGCAAGCTCCGGGACAGGGGCACAGATACGCAGTATTTT. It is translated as CASSKLRDRGTDTQYF.

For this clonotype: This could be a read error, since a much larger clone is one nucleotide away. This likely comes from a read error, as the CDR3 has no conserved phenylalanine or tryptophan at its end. The CDR3 DNA is TGTGCCAGCAGTTACTCGGGTAGCGGGAGGAATGAGCAGTTCTCC. Protein sequence: CASSYSGSGRNEQFS. The rearrangement joins TRBV6-2 or TRBV6-3 to TRBJ2-1, with 10 bases fitting TRBD2. The V gene's germline CDR1 is MNHEY and CDR2 SVGEGT. This CDR3 region has 15 residues. Unmatched junction bases numbered 3, after V lost 0 bases and J lost 7 bases.

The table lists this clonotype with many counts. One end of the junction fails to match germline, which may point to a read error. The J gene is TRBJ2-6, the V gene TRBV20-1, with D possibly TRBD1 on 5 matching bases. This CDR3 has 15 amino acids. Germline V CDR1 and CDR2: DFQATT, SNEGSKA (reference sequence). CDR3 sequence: CSSLSGDSGANVQTF. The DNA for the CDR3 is TGCAGCTCCCTTTCTGGAGACTCTGGGGCCAACGTCCAGACTTTC.

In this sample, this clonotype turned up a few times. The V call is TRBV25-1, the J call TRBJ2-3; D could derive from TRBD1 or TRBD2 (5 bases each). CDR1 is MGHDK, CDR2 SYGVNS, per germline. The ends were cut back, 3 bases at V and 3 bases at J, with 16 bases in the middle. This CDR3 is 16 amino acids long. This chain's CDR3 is CASSDPGTGDTDTQYF. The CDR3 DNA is TGTGCCAGCAGTGACCCAGGGACCGGGGATACAGATACGCAGTATTTT.

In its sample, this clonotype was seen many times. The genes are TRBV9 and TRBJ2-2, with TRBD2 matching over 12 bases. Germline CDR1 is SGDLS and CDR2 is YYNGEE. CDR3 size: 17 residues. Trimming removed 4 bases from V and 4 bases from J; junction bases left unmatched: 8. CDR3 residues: CASSSRLAGAGTGELFF. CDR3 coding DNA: TGTGCCAGCAGCTCCCGACTAGCGGGAGCGGGCACCGGGGAGCTGTTTTTT.

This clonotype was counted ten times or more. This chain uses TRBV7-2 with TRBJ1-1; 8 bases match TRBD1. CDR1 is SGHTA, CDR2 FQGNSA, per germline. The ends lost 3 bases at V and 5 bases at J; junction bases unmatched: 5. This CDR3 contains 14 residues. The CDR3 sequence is CASSLDRVYTEAFF. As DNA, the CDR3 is TGTGCCAGCAGCTTGGACAGGGTGTATACTGAAGCTTTCTTT.

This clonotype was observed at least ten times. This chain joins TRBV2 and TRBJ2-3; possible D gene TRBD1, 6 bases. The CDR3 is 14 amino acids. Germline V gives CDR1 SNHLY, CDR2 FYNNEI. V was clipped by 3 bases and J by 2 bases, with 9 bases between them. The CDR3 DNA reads TGTGCCAGCAGTGAGGACAGAAACACAGATACGCAGTATTTT. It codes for CASSEDRNTDTQYF.

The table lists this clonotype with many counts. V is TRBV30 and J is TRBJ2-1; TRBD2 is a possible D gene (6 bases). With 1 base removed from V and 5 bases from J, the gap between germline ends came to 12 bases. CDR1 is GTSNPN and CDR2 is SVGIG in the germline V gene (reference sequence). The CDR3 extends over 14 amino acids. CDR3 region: CAWSGGTVHNEQFF. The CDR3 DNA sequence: TGTGCCTGGAGTGGGGGGACTGTTCACAATGAGCAGTTCTTC.

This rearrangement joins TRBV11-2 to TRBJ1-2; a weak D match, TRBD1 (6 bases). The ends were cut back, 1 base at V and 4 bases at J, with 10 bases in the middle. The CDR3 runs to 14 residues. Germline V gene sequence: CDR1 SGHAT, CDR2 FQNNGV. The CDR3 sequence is CASSLVAGVYGYTF. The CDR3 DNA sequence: TGTGCCAGCAGCTTAGTCGCAGGGGTCTATGGCTACACCTTC.

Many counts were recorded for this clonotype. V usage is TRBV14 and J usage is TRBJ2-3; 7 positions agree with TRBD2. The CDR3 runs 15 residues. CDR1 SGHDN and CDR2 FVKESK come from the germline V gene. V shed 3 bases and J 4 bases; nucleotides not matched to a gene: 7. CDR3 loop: CASSQTWGRADTQYF. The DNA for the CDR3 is TGTGCCAGCAGCCAGACTTGGGGGAGGGCAGATACGCAGTATTTT.